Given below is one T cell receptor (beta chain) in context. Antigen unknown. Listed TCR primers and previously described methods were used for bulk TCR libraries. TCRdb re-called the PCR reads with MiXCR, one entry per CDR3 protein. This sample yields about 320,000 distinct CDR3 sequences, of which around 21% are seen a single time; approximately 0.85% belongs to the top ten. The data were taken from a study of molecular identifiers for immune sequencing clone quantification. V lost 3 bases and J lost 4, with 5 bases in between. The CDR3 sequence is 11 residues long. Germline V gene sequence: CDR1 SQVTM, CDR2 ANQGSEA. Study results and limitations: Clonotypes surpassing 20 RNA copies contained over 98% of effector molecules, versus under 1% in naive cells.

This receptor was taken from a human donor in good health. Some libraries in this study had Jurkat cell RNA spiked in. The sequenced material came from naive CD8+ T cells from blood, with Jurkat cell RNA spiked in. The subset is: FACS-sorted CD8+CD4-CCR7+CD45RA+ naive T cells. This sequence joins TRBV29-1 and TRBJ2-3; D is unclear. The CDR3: CSVDASDTQYF. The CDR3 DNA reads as TGCAGCGTTGACGCCTCAGATACGCAGTATTTT.